These 20 T cell receptor beta chains were all obtained from the same sample, sequenced in a study of T cell changes during pregnancy in multiple sclerosis. The data were produced by immunoSEQ multiplex PCR, yet TCRdb's version contains in-frame clones alone and is incomplete. The table has tens of thousands of clones, about 90% seen once. Sequences were derived from peripheral blood, sampled in the second trimester of pregnancy. The receptors were sampled from a female donor in good health, enrolled as a control in a pregnancy study.

The chain employs TRBV7-9 and TRBJ2-1; 8 nucleotides line up with TRBD2. J gave up 1 base and V 4 bases, and 6 bases lay outside the gene matches. This CDR3 contains 16 residues. The germline CDR1 and CDR2 sequences are SEHNR and FQNEAQ (reference sequence). This CDR3 reads CASSSRGGRSYNEQFF. CDR3 nucleotide sequence: TGTGCCAGCAGCTCTCGGGGGGGGAGATCCTACAATGAGCAGTTCTTC.

The V gene is TRBV15, the J gene TRBJ1-1, with 10 bases that match TRBD1. V dropped 5 bases and J dropped 5; count of bases not matched to a gene: 11. CDR1 is LNHNV, CDR2 YYDKDF, per germline (reference sequence). This CDR3 region has 16 residues. The CDR3 spells CATSPRGDRGLTEAFF. DNA for the CDR3: TGTGCCACCAGCCCGAGGGGGGACAGGGGTCTTACTGAAGCTTTCTTT.

V gene TRBV11-1 combines with J gene TRBJ2-2; tentative D call: TRBD2 (6 bases). Germline CDR1 is SGHAT and CDR2 is FQDESV (reference sequence). This CDR3 contains 15 residues. Trimming shortened V by 2 bases and J by 0 bases, and 7 bases separated the two germline ends. In DNA, the CDR3 is TGTGCCAGCAGCTTAAGACTAGCGAACACCGGGGAGCTGTTTTTT. This encodes CASSLRLANTGELFF.

The chain couples TRBV10-2 to TRBJ2-7; TRBD2 aligns across 8 bases. The J segment lost 7 bases and the V segment lost 10 bases, leaving 15 bases of the junction unmatched. CDR1 and CDR2 (germline): WSHSY, SAAADI. This CDR3 contains 14 residues. The CDR3 nucleotides read TGCGCCACCTCATCCCCCGGGGGGGCTGGGGAGCAGTACTTC. This gives the protein CATSSPGGAGEQYF.

In the case of this clone: Other DNA sequences of this sample code for an identical CDR3. The chain recombines TRBV29-1 with TRBJ2-3, with 7 bases lining up with TRBD1. The ends lost 4 bases at V and 5 bases at J; junction bases unmatched: 9. CDR1 SQVTM and CDR2 ANQGSEA come from the germline V gene. CDR3 length: 14 residues. The CDR3 loop reads CSVGLGGIVDTQYF. The DNA for the CDR3 is TGCAGCGTTGGGTTAGGGGGCATCGTAGATACGCAGTATTTT.

This chain connects TRBV6-6 to TRBJ1-4, with TRBD1 matching 7 bases. The V and J ends lost 4 bases and 8 bases, in that order; junction bases with no gene match: 10. This CDR3 has 15 amino acids. In germline, CDR1 is MNHNY, CDR2 SVGAGI (reference sequence). The CDR3 sequence: CASSSRQGGGEKLFF. CDR3 DNA sequence: TGTGCCAGCAGTTCTAGACAGGGTGGGGGGGAAAAACTGTTTTTT.

The genes are TRBV12-5 and TRBJ1-5; no firm D call. Germline assignment: CDR1 LGHNT and CDR2 FRNRAP. CDR3 length: 14 amino acids. Trimming left V 0 bases short and J 6 bases short, with 9 bases between. In nucleotides, the CDR3 is TGTGCTAGTGGTTTGGTAAGCCTGAGTCAGCCCCAGCATTTT. It yields the protein CASGLVSLSQPQHF.

CDR3 DNA sequence: TGTGCCAGCAGTCCTAATCTGGGAGGGCCAATAAACGAGCAGTACTTC. Its protein product is CASSPNLGGPINEQYF. The rearrangement joins TRBV2 to TRBJ2-7; 7 bases are shared with TRBD2. The V segment lost 5 bases and the J segment 5 bases; nucleotides outside the gene matches: 15. Looked up from germline, CDR1 is SNHLY and CDR2 is FYNNEI. CDR3 length: 16 residues.

As to this clone: Different DNA sequences within this sample yield the same CDR3. The gene calls are TRBV5-1 and TRBJ1-4; D remains unclear. The CDR3 runs 14 residues. Germline values: CDR1 SGHRS, CDR2 YFSETQ. Trimming shortened V by 0 bases and J by 4 bases, and 7 bases separated the two germline ends. The CDR3 is CASSLAGINEKLFF. The CDR3 DNA reads as TGCGCCAGCAGCTTGGCGGGGATTAATGAAAAACTGTTTTTT.

J is TRBJ2-1 and V is TRBV6-5; D call uncertain. CDR3 length equals 16 residues. CDR1 and CDR2 (germline): MNHEY, SVGAGI. Trimming took off 0 bases at V and 7 bases at J, with 16 bases between the two ends. The CDR3 DNA follows: TGTGCCAGCAGTTACTCCCTGGCTGGGCGTGGGAATGAGCAGTTCTTC. Translating it yields CASSYSLAGRGNEQFF.

This chain connects TRBV27 to TRBJ1-1; the match to TRBD1 covers 11 bases. The CDR3 is 14 residues long. In germline, CDR1 is MNHEY, CDR2 SMNVEV (reference sequence). V lost 4 bases to trimming and J lost 3 bases; unmatched junction nucleotides: 1. The CDR3 protein is CASSWGQGDTEAFF. The CDR3 nucleotides read TGTGCCAGCAGTTGGGGACAGGGGGACACTGAAGCTTTCTTT.

This clone came up once. V is TRBV7-2 and J is TRBJ2-1; 8 nucleotides align to TRBD2. The CDR3 has 14 residues. From germline, CDR1 is SGHTA and CDR2 FQGNSA. With 6 bases clipped from V and 3 bases from J, the junction kept 4 bases outside the gene matches. The CDR3 is CASSGLADYNEQFF. For the CDR3, the DNA is TGTGCCAGCAGTGGACTAGCCGACTACAATGAGCAGTTCTTC.

The chain has TRBV7-9 and TRBJ2-1, with D uncertain. Trimming took 1 base from V and 10 from J, leaving 17 bases between them. CDR1 and CDR2 from the germline V gene are SEHNR and FQNEAQ (reference sequence). This CDR3 has 15 amino acids. CDR3 in DNA: TGTGCCAGCAGCTTAGTTCCCCGACAATCCTACGAGCAGTTCTTC. Translation: CASSLVPRQSYEQFF.

This clone was recorded only once. The chain links TRBV29-1 to TRBJ2-7; 10 nucleotides agree with TRBD2. The V gene end was trimmed by 8 bases and the J gene end by 7 bases; junction bases not matched to a gene: 8. This CDR3 spans 12 amino acids. Germline V gene data show CDR1 as SQVTM and CDR2 as ANQGSEA. This CDR3 is CSLLASGGEQYF. The CDR3 nucleotides read TGCAGCTTACTGGCTAGCGGGGGTGAGCAGTACTTC.

J is TRBJ2-2 and V is TRBV2; D not resolved. CDR3 length: 13 amino acids. Trimming cost V 6 bases and J 2 bases, with 7 bases left between them. Germline values: CDR1 SNHLY, CDR2 FYNNEI. The CDR3 DNA reads TGTGCCAGCAGCCTTACTAACACCGGGGAGCTGTTTTTT. It yields the protein CASSLTNTGELFF.

V usage is TRBV6-6 and J usage is TRBJ2-3, with 7 bases matching TRBD2. The CDR3 length is 15 residues. Germline V gene sequence: CDR1 MNHNY, CDR2 SVGAGI (reference sequence). V gave up 4 bases and J gave up 1 base; unmatched junction bases: 5. The CDR3 nucleotides are TGTGCCAGCAGTTTGAGCGGGGAGCGCACAGATACGCAGTATTTT. Encoded protein: CASSLSGERTDTQYF.

The V call is TRBV27, the J call TRBJ1-5, with 7 bases matching TRBD1. Germline CDR1 reads MNHEY; CDR2 reads SMNVEV (reference sequence). The CDR3 totals 16 residues. After removal of 1 base from V and 4 bases from J, the junction contained 7 bases not matched to a gene. This CDR3 is CASSLLAGGSNQPQHF. DNA of the CDR3: TGTGCCAGCAGTTTATTAGCAGGGGGTTCAAATCAGCCCCAGCATTTT.

The V gene is TRBV27, the J gene TRBJ2-7; 13 nucleotides line up with TRBD2. V shed 6 bases, J shed 4 bases, and the junction held 3 bases outside the gene matches. Germline V gives CDR1 MNHEY, CDR2 SMNVEV (reference sequence). The CDR3 consists of 14 residues. Here the CDR3 reads CASSETSGRYEQYF. CDR3 in DNA: TGTGCCAGCAGCGAGACTAGCGGGAGGTACGAGCAGTACTTC.

The chain is built from TRBV10-1 and TRBJ2-1; 8 bases match TRBD1. Germline CDR1 is WNHNN and CDR2 is SYGVQD (reference sequence). The CDR3 has 14 amino acids. V was clipped by 11 bases and J by 4 bases; unmatched bases: 10. CDR3 bases: TGCGCCTCCTATGGGAGACAGGGGTACAATGAGCAGTTCTTC. Protein sequence: CASYGRQGYNEQFF.

Worth noting for this clone: Other DNA sequences of this sample code for an identical CDR3. V is TRBV12-5 and J is TRBJ1-1, with a weak D call TRBD1 (5 bases). Germline V gives CDR1 LGHNT, CDR2 FRNRAP. The CDR3 covers 13 residues. V was cut by 1 base and J by 4 bases, with 7 bases left in between. DNA for the CDR3: TGTGCTAGTGGTTTGGGGGGCGGCACTGAAGCTTTCTTT. Translated, it gives CASGLGGGTEAFF. The whole variable domain, filled in from reference TRBV12-5 and TRBJ1-1, reads DARVTQTPRHKVTEMGQEVTMRCQPILGHNTVFWYRQTMMQGLELLAYFRNRAPLDDSGMPKDRFSAEMPDATLATLKIQPSEPRDSAVYFCASGLGGGTEAFFGQGTRLTVV.